A single sample gave rise to the 10 T cell receptor beta chains below, sequenced in a study of cytomegalovirus exposure and HLA in healthy donors. In the PCR, 60 Vbeta and 13 Jbeta primers were used. The repertoire was sequenced with immunoSEQ multiplex PCR; TCRdb's copy has only in-frame clones and lacks some. Among 150,000 to 200,000 clones listed, around 90% were seen once. Sequences were obtained from PBMCs. Receptors were obtained from a young woman in good health and CMV-seronegative.

The gene calls are TRBV29-1 and TRBJ2-1; D is possibly TRBD2 (7 bases). This CDR3 region has 14 residues. The V gene lost 4 bases and the J gene lost 7 bases, with 17 bases spanning the gap. CDR1 and CDR2 (germline): SQVTM, ANQGSEA. CDR3 sequence reads: CSVAGGGRENEQFF. The CDR3 DNA sequence: TGCAGCGTTGCCGGCGGGGGCCGGGAGAATGAGCAGTTCTTC.

J is TRBJ2-3 and V is TRBV4-1; 9 bases match TRBD1. The germline gives CDR1 MGHRA, CDR2 YSYEKL. The CDR3 extends over 15 amino acids. With V trimmed by 2 bases and J by 4 bases, 4 bases remained unmatched. The CDR3 DNA reads as TGCGCCAGCAGCCAACCGGGACAGGGCGCAGATACGCAGTATTTT. Its translation: CASSQPGQGADTQYF.

The chain recombines TRBV18 with TRBJ1-2, with a tentative D call TRBD1 (5 bases). This CDR3 region has 14 residues. V was trimmed by 3 bases and J by 4 bases, leaving 12 bases between them. Germline V gives CDR1 KGHSH, CDR2 LQKENI. DNA for the CDR3: TGTGCCAGCTCACCTGATCAGGGATCCTATGGCTACACCTTC. Translation: CASSPDQGSYGYTF.

About this clone: A read error may account for a junction end that differs from germline. The sample carries other DNA sequences with the same CDR3. This rearrangement joins TRBV6-5 to TRBJ1-2, with D maybe TRBD1 (5 bases). The CDR3 loop spans 14 amino acids. Germline CDR1 and CDR2: MNHEY and SVGAGI. This CDR3 reads CASRRTRSNYGYTF. CDR3 bases: TGTGCCAGCAGACGGACACGTTCAAACTATGGCTACACCTTT.

The CDR3, as DNA: TGTGCCAGAAGCACACTACTAGCGGCCCCGCTCGATGAGCAGTTCTTC. Its protein product is CARSTLLAAPLDEQFF. This chain links TRBV5-3 with TRBJ2-1; 8 nucleotides match TRBD2. TRBV5-3 is designated an ORF whose function remains uncertain. Unmatched junction bases numbered 14, after V lost 4 bases and J lost 8 bases. This CDR3 is 16 amino acids long.

This chain links TRBV11-2 with TRBJ1-1, with 8 bases lining up with TRBD1. The CDR3 covers 17 residues. V gave up 4 bases and J gave up 4 bases; unmatched junction bases: 14. The germline V gene encodes CDR1 SGHAT and CDR2 FQNNGV. The CDR3, as DNA: TGTGCCAGCAGCTGGCCGACAGGGGACCGTTGGGGCACTGAAGCTTTCTTT. This codes for CASSWPTGDRWGTEAFF.

V gene TRBV27 combines with J gene TRBJ2-6; 7 bases match TRBD1. J gave up 0 bases and V 5 bases, and 10 bases lay outside the gene matches. The CDR3 covers 18 residues. Looked up from germline, CDR1 is MNHEY and CDR2 is SMNVEV (reference sequence). CDR3 nucleotide sequence: TGTGCCAGCAGTCGTCGGGGACAGACCTACTCTGGGGCCAACGTCCTGACTTTC. It yields the protein CASSRRGQTYSGANVLTF.

The chain couples TRBV5-4 to TRBJ2-7; 7 bases match TRBD2. Trimming took 3 bases from V and 6 from J; bases not matched to a gene: 9. From germline, CDR1 is SGHNT and CDR2 YYREEE (reference sequence). The CDR3 runs 14 residues. CDR3 amino acids: CASSSRLAEGEQYF. DNA of the CDR3: TGTGCCAGCAGCTCCCGGCTAGCGGAGGGCGAGCAGTACTTC.

The gene calls are TRBV7-9 and TRBJ2-5; 11 bases are shared with TRBD1. Germline CDR1 is SEHNR and CDR2 is FQNEAQ (reference sequence). CDR3 length: 15 residues. The junction had 9 bases not matched to a gene; V was cut back by 7 bases and J by 5 bases. The CDR3, as DNA: TGTGCCAGCACCGGCGGACAGGGGGCTTGGGAGACCCAGTACTTC. It codes for CASTGGQGAWETQYF.

The chain couples TRBV7-2 to TRBJ2-2; no clear D. V was trimmed by 2 bases and J by 0 bases, leaving 10 bases between them. The length of the CDR3 is 16 residues. CDR1 SGHTA and CDR2 FQGNSA come from the germline V gene. CDR3 in amino acids: CASSLFRAPNTGELFF. CDR3 DNA: TGTGCCAGCAGCTTATTTCGAGCGCCGAACACCGGGGAGCTGTTTTTT.